This T cell receptor (beta chain) was found in a study of identical twins (dated by TCRdb to 2015 to 2016). As for the study more broadly: The study deep-sequenced TCR alpha and beta repertoires from monozygotic twins, unrelated adults of various ages and cord blood to test whether fetal clonotypes persist. To rule out contamination, replicate twin experiments were performed at different times with different library preparation protocols. The full study reports these points: Compared with coincidental sharing between unrelated individuals, out-of-frame TCR alpha sequences shared between twins had an excess of sequences with low generation probability. A weaker excess of twin sharing was found in beta out-of-frame sequences because the signal-to-noise ratio was lowered by fewer shared sequences. Fewer insertions were carried by abundant cord blood beta clonotypes, a similar but weaker trend appeared in young adult naive repertoires, and no such trend appeared in memory repertoires. In monozygotic twins, out-of-frame TCR alpha sharing was systematically underestimated by recombination models, although the models agreed with sharing between unrelated individuals. Conclusions relied on cross-sectional statistical analysis, since the same donors could not be followed over many years. Invariant T cells such as MAIT and iNKT could partly confound zero-insertion analyses, although diverse VJ usage argued against such confounding for most clonotypes.

Every donor was a healthy Caucasian. Three unrelated non-twin adults were also sequenced: a male aged 18 to 30, a male aged 50 to 60 and a female aged 50 to 60. Using Miltenyi CD45RO+ enrichment and human naive T-cell isolation kits, memory (CD45RO+) and naive T cells were isolated from PBMC. The germline V gene sets CDR1 to MNHEY and CDR2 to SVGEGT. Unmatched junction bases come to 9, with V trimmed by 8 bases and J by 7 bases. From the cysteine through the phenylalanine, the CDR3 covers 14 amino acids. Of the read, only the CDR3 DNA is kept; its 42 bases are in frame from base 1. Library preparation used 5' RACE. Sequenced on an Illumina HiSeq 2000. A universal primer binding site was introduced by template switching, and a unique molecular identifier was present in the final cDNA, enabling accurate counting of TCR cDNA molecules. First-strand cDNA for TCR alpha and beta chains was synthesized from specific primers in the conserved constant-segment region. Each cDNA library was double barcoded, with a SMART-Mk sample barcode plus Illumina barcodes, to control for contamination. Two successive PCR steps introduced TruSeq adapter sequences along with Illumina sample barcodes. The TCR alpha and beta cDNA libraries were sequenced on the Illumina HiSeq platform using custom primers. Regarding the original processing steps: MiGEC was used to process raw reads and extract unique molecular identifiers, and MiXCR was used to find CDR3 positions. Recombination models were inferred per individual with the repgenHMM and IGoR tools using an EM algorithm. The analysis of shared clonotypes was done with the tcR package in R, with sharing normalized by the product of cloneset sizes. To study raw recombination without the effects of thymic and clonal selection, out-of-frame nonproductive sequences were analyzed. TCRdb ran its own pipeline on the public reads, namely fastp trimming at Q25 and MiXCR clone calling, and kept in-frame beta chains. Identical CDR3 protein sequences are pooled into one entry, listed with their most common genes and DNA. These V and J calls rely on TCRdb rather than the paper's analysis. This sample comprises about 700,000 distinct CDR3 sequences, around 6% of them detected only once. The top ten clonotypes cover 1.5% to 2% of the sample.

This clonotype was seen a few times. What this receptor recognizes is not known. No much larger clonotype is one base removed from it; base qualities were not supplied. The receptor was isolated from a man between 18 and 29 years old in good health. Sequences were obtained from naive T cells sorted from blood. The cell subset or site label corresponds to: cells isolated with a human naive T-cell isolation kit. The V and J segments used are TRBV6-2 or TRBV6-3 and TRBJ1-5; 9 nucleotides in the junction match TRBD1. The CDR3 sequence is CASYGTGWGQPQHF. The DNA reads as follows: TGTGCCAGCTACGGGACAGGGTGGGGGCAGCCCCAGCATTTT.